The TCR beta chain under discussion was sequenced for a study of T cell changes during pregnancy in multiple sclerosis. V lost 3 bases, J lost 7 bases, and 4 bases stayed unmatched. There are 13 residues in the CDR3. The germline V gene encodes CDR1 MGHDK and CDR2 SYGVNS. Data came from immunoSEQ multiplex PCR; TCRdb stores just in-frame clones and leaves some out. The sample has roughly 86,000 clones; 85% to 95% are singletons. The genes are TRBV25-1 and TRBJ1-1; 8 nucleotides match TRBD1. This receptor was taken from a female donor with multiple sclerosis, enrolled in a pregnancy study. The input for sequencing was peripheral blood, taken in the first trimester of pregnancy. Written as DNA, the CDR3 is TGTGCCAGCAGTGATATCGGACAGGGTGAAGCTTTCTTT. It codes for CASSDIGQGEAFF.